This entry concerns a single T cell receptor beta chain. Its antigen is as yet unknown. RNA transcripts provided the source from which TCR beta CDR3 regions were amplified. Researchers ran a first-round RT-PCR on the TCR CDR3 using the HTBI primer set. One entry per CDR3 protein results from TCRdb running MiXCR on the multiplex PCR reads. The sample yields a few hundred thousand distinct CDR3 sequences, more than 20% seen once. Uncontrolled infection, other autoimmune disease, pregnancy or lactation disqualified patients from enrolment. Diagnoses used clinical symptoms, serum thyroxine and TRAb, thyroid ultrasound and orbital computed tomography. This record comes from a study of T cells in Graves' hyperthyroidism and ophthalmopathy. Study results and limitations: Stable hyperthyroidism was separated from ophthalmopathy by a model based on 13 V-J features. Most thyroid clonotypes expanded above 0.001 were also detected in blood.

Trimming left V 3 bases short and J 2 bases short, with 11 bases between. Germline V gives CDR1 MDHEN, CDR2 SYDVKM. The CDR3 runs to 14 residues. The genes are TRBV28 and TRBJ2-7; perhaps TRBD1 as D (5 bases). This receptor was identified in a man between 18 and 35 years old with Graves' hyperthyroidism. Material for sequencing was blood. The CDR3 here is CASSFYRIAYEQYF. The CDR3, as DNA: TGTGCCAGCAGTTTTTACAGGATAGCCTACGAGCAGTACTTC.